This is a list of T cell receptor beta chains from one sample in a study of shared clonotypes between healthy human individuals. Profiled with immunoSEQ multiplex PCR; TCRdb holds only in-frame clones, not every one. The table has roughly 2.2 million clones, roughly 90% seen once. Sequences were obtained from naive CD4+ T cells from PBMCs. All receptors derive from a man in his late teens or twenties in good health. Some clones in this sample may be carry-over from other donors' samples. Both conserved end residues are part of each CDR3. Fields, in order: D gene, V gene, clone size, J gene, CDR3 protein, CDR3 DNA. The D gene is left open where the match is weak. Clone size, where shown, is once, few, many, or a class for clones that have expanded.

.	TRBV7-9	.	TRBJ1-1	CASSPMANTEAFF	TGTGCCAGCAGCCCGATGGCGAACACTGAAGCTTTCTTT
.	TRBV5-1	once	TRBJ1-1	CASSPPGTGIMEAFF	TGCGCCAGCAGCCCACCAGGGACGGGGATAATGGAAGCTTTCTTT
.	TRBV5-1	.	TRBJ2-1	CASSLIPPGVKDEQFF	TGCGCCAGCAGCTTGATTCCCCCAGGAGTCAAGGATGAGCAGTTCTTC
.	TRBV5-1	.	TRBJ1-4	CASSFARGDKHEKLFF	TGCGCCAGCAGCTTTGCGCGTGGGGATAAGCATGAAAAACTGTTTTTT
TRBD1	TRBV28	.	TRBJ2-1	CASSLGTGPYNEQFF	TGTGCCAGCAGTCTCGGGACAGGCCCGTACAATGAGCAGTTCTTC
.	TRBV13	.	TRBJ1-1	CASSLGRRGPTPIEAFF	TGTGCCAGCAGCTTAGGCCGCCGGGGCCCGACCCCAATAGAAGCTTTCTTT
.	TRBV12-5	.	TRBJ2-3	CASGSSLYTDTQYF	TGTGCTAGTGGTTCCTCCTTATACACAGATACGCAGTATTTT
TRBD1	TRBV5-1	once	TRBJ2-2	CASSRDRSTNTGELFF	TGCGCCAGCAGCCGGGACAGAAGTACGAACACCGGGGAGCTGTTTTTT
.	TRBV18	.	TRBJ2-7	CASSHTGTPLGGEQYF	TGTGCCAGCTCTCATACAGGGACCCCCCTAGGAGGCGAGCAGTACTTC
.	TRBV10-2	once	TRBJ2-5	CASSESGLRETQYF	TGCGCCAGCAGTGAGTCAGGCTTGAGGGAGACCCAGTACTTC
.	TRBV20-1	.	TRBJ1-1	CSAPWGGQAFF	TGCAGTGCCCCCTGGGGGGGTCAAGCTTTCTTT
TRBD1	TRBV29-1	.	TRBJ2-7	CSVIAPGQVYEQYF	TGCAGCGTTATTGCTCCGGGACAGGTCTACGAGCAGTACTTC
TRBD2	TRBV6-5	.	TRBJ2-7	CASRQGLVNEQYF	TGTGCCAGCAGGCAGGGACTAGTTAACGAGCAGTACTTC
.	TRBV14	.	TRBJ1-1	CASSQDFGRAFF	TGTGCCAGCAGCCAAGATTTTGGCCGAGCTTTCTTT
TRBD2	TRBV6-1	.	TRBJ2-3	CASSPPGLATDTQYF	TGTGCCAGCAGTCCCCCGGGACTAGCTACAGATACGCAGTATTTT
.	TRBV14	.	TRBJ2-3	CASSQPTRSSGMDF	TGTGCCAGCAGCCAACCGACTAGGTCTAGTGGGATGGATTTT
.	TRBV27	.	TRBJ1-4	CASSSRTSRVEKLFF	TGTGCCAGCAGTTCCCGGACATCTAGGGTAGAAAAACTGTTTTTT
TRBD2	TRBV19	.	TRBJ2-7	CASSAGLAGDEQYF	TGTGCCAGTAGTGCGGGACTAGCGGGAGACGAGCAGTACTTC
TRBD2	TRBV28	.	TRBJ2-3	CASSFSGSGTDTQYF	TGTGCCAGCAGTTTTAGCGGGAGCGGTACAGATACGCAGTATTTT
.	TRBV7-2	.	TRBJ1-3	CASSLERGSGNTIYF	TGTGCCAGCAGCTTAGAGAGGGGGTCTGGAAACACCATATATTTT
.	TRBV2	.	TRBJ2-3	CASSGLVRSVTQYF	TGTGCCAGCAGTGGTTTGGTTCGGTCTGTTACGCAGTATTTT
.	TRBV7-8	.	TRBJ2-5	CASSLPGRRSLIRKETQYF	TGTGCCAGCAGCCTACCGGGACGGAGATCCCTCATACGAAAAGAGACCCAGTACTTC
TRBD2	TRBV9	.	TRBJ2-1	CASSAGLAGGHEQFF	TGTGCCAGCAGCGCCGGACTAGCGGGAGGACATGAGCAGTTCTTC